One T cell receptor beta chain is described in this entry. Some clones are missing from TCRdb's copy, which holds only in-frame ones; the method was immunoSEQ multiplex PCR. Seen here are more than 45,000 clones, 90% to 95% observed once, and the top ten hold around 10%. These data are taken from a study of OX40 agonist ivuxolimab in advanced cancers. Per germline, CDR1 SEHNR and CDR2 FQNEAQ (reference sequence). CDR3 length equals 19 residues. V shed 5 bases and J 2 bases; nucleotides not matched to a gene: 13. Sample: CD4+ or CD8+ T cells sorted from blood, taken in a trial of the OX40 agonist ivuxolimab. The source of this sequence is an adult with an advanced solid tumor such as melanoma, head and neck, liver or kidney cancer. This chain uses TRBV7-9 with TRBJ2-2, with 11 nucleotides matching TRBD2. In nucleotides, the CDR3 is TGTGCCAGCAGCGCCCGACTAGCGGGGAGTTCCTCTAACACCGGGGAGCTGTTTTTT. This codes for CASSARLAGSSSNTGELFF.